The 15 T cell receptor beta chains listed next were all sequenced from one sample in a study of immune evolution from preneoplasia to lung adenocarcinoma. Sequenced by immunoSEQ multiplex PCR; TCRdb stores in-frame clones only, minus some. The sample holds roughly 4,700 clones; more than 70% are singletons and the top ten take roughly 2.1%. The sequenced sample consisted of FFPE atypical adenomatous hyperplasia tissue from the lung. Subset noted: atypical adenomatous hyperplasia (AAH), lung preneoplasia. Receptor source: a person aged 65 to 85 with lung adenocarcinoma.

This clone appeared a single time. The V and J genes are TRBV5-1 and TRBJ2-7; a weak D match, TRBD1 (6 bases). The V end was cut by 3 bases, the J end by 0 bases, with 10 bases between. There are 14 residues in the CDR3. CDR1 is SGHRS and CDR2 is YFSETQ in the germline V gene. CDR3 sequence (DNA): TGCGCCAGCAGCTCGCAGGGGAGCTCCTACGAGCAGTACTTC. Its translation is CASSSQGSSYEQYF.

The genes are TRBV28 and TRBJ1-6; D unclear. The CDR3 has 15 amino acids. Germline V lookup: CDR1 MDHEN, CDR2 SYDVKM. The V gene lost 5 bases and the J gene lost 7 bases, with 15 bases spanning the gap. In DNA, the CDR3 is TGTGCCAGCAGTACCCAGTCCCGACTCAATTCACCCCTCCACTTT. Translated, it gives CASSTQSRLNSPLHF.

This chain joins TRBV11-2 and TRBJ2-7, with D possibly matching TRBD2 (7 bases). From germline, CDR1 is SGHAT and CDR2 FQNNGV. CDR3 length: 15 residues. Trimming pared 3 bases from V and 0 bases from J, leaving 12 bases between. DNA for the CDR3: TGTGCCAGCAGCTTGGGAGGGGGATACTCCTACGAGCAGTACTTC. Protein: CASSLGGGYSYEQYF. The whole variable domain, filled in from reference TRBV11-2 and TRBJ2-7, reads EAGVAQSPRYKIIEKRQSVAFWCNPISGHATLYWYQQILGQGPKLLIQFQNNGVVDDSQLPKDRFSAERLKGVDSTLKIQPAKLEDSAVYLCASSLGGGYSYEQYFGPGTRLTVT.

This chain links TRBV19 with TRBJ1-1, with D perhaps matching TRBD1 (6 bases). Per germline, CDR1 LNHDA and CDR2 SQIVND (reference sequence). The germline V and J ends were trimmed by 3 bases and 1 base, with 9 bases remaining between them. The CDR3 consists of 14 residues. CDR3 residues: CASSILQGNTEAFF. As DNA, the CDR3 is TGTGCCAGTAGTATCTTACAGGGGAACACTGAAGCTTTCTTT.

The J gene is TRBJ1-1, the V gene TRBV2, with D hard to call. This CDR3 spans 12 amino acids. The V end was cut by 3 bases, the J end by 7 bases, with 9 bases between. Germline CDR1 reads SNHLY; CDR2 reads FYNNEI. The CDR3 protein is CASSDGPHEAFF. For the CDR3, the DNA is TGTGCCAGCAGTGACGGTCCTCATGAAGCTTTCTTT.

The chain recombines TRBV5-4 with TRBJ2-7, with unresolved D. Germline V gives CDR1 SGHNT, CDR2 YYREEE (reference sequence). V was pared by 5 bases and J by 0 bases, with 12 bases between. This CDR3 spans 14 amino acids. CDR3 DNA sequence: TGTGCCAGCAGTTCTGGGCGACACTCCTACGAGCAGTACTTC. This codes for CASSSGRHSYEQYF. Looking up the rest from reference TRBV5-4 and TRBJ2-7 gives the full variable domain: ETGVTQSPTHLIKTRGQQVTLRCSSQSGHNTVSWYQQALGQGPQFIFQYYREEENGRGNFPPRFSGLQFPNYSSELNVNALELDDSALYLCASSSGRHSYEQYFGPGTRLTVT.

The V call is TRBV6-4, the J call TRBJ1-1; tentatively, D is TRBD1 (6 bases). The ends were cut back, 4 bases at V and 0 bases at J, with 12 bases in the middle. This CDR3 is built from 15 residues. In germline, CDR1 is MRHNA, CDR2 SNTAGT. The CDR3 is CASSATGNLNTEAFF. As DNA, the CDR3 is TGTGCCAGCAGTGCCACAGGGAATCTGAACACTGAAGCTTTCTTT.

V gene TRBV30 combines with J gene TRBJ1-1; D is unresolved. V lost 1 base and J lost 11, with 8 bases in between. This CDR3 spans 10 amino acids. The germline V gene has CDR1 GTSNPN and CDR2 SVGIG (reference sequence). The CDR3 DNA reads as TGTGCCTGGAGTGACCCAGTGGCTTTCTTT. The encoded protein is CAWSDPVAFF.

The CDR3 region has the DNA TGTGCCAGCAGTGAAGGCACCACTAGCGGGTCTGACAATGAGCAGTTCTTC. It yields the protein CASSEGTTSGSDNEQFF. The chain employs TRBV6-1 and TRBJ2-1; 9 bases align to TRBD2. V lost 1 base to trimming and J lost 5 bases; unmatched junction nucleotides: 9. CDR1 is MNHNS, CDR2 SASEGT, per germline. This CDR3 is built from 17 residues.

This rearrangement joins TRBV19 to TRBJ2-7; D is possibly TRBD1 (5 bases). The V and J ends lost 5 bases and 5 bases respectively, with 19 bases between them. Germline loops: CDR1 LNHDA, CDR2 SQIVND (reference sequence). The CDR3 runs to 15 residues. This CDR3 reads CASSLAQDPLHEQYF. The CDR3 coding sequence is TGTGCCAGTAGTCTCGCACAGGACCCCCTGCACGAGCAGTACTTC.

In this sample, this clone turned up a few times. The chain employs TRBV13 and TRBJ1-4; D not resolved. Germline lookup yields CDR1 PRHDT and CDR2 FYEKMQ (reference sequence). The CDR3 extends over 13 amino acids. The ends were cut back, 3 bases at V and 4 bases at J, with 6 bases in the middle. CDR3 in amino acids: CASSFSFNEKLFF. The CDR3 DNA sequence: TGTGCCAGCAGCTTCTCGTTTAATGAAAAACTGTTTTTT.

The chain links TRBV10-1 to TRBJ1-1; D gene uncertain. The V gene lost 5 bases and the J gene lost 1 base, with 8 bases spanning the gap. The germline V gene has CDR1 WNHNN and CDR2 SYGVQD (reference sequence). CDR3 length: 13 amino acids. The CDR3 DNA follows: TGCGCCAGCAGTCGGGCGGCGAACACTGAAGCTTTCTTT. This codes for CASSRAANTEAFF.

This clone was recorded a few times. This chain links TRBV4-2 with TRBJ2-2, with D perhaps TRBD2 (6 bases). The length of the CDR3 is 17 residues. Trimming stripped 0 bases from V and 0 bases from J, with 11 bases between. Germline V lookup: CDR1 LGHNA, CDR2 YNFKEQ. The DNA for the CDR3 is TGTGCCAGCAGCCAAGATGTCGGCGGGGCGAACACCGGGGAGCTGTTTTTT. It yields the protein CASSQDVGGANTGELFF.

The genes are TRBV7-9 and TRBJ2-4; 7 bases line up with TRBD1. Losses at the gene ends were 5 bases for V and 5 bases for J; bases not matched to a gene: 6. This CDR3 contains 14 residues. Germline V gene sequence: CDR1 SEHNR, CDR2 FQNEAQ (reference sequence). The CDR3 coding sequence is TGTGCCAGCAGCGCGCGACAGGGCGAAAACATTCAGTACTTC. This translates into CASSARQGENIQYF.

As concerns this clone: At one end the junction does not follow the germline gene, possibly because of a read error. The CDR3 loop is CASSLGGTSKADTQYF. In nucleotides, the CDR3 is TGTGCTAGCAGCTTAGGGGGGACATCGAAGGCAGATACGCAGTATTTT. V usage is TRBV7-7 and J usage is TRBJ2-3; D possibly matches TRBD1 or TRBD2 (6 bases each). The CDR3 spans 16 residues. Germline CDR1 SSHAT, CDR2 FNYEAQ (reference sequence).